A selection of T cell receptor beta chains follows, all from one sample in a study of chemoradiotherapy in HPV16-positive cancers. Only in-frame clones appear in the TCRdb table, and some are missing; sequencing was by immunoSEQ multiplex PCR. The profile covers about 11,000 clones, with more than 75% appearing a single time and 2% to 2.5% taken by the ten largest. Sampling was done from a patient who underwent chemoradiotherapy. The receptors were sampled from a human donor with HPV-associated anogenital cancer. The CDR3 runs from the conserved cysteine through the conserved F or W. Fields, in order: CDR3 DNA, CDR3 protein, V gene, clone size, D gene, J gene. A D gene is named only where the DNA matches it firmly. Part of the rows lack a size; the others show once, few, many or a class for expanded clones.

DNA: TGTGCCAGCAGCCAAGATGGGGGACGGGAAGCTTTCTTT
CDR3: CASSQDGGREAFF
V: TRBV4-2
size: -
D: -
J: TRBJ1-1

DNA: TGTGCTAGTGGCGCTTCAGGGGGCAATCAGCCCCAGCATTTT
CDR3: CASGASGGNQPQHF
V: TRBV12-5
size: few
D: -
J: TRBJ1-5

DNA: TGTGCCAGCAGCTTAAAACGGGAAGAGACCCAGTACTTC
CDR3: CASSLKREETQYF
V: TRBV7-3
size: -
D: -
J: TRBJ2-5

DNA: TGTGCCAGCAGCCAAATGGGACAGGAGCAGTACTTC
CDR3: CASSQMGQEQYF
V: TRBV6-1
size: -
D: TRBD1
J: TRBJ2-7

DNA: TGTGCCAGTCTAGCGGGGGGGGTCCGGGAGACCCAGTACTTC
CDR3: CASLAGGVRETQYF
V: TRBV5-5
size: -
D: TRBD2
J: TRBJ2-5

DNA: TGTGCCAGCAGCCAAATTCGGACAGGGGGAGGAAACACCATATATTTT
CDR3: CASSQIRTGGGNTIYF
V: TRBV7-9
size: -
D: TRBD1
J: TRBJ1-3

DNA: TGTGCCAGCAGCGTAGGGGTTCGGGGGCCCGATACGCAGTATTTT
CDR3: CASSVGVRGPDTQYF
V: TRBV9
size: -
D: -
J: TRBJ2-3

DNA: TGTGCCAGCGTCGGGACAGGATCAAAACTGTTTTTT
CDR3: CASVGTGSKLFF
V: TRBV2
size: -
D: TRBD1
J: TRBJ1-4

DNA: TGTGCCAGCAGCTCCGTGGTCGAGCAGTACTTC
CDR3: CASSSVVEQYF
V: TRBV7-9
size: -
D: -
J: TRBJ2-7

DNA: TGTGCCAGCATGGGATTGACAGGGTGTGAGCCCCAGCATTTT
CDR3: CASMGLTGCEPQHF
V: TRBV6-4
size: few
D: TRBD1
J: TRBJ1-5

DNA: TGTGCCAGCAGTTACTCCCCAACGGGGGCCAACGTCCTGACTTTC
CDR3: CASSYSPTGANVLTF
V: TRBV6-5
size: once
D: -
J: TRBJ2-6

DNA: TGTGCCAGCAGCCCAACTTTCTCTGGAAACACCATATATTTT
CDR3: CASSPTFSGNTIYF
V: TRBV14
size: few
D: -
J: TRBJ1-3

DNA: TGTGCCTGGAGTGTAACAGGGGCATCTCAGCCCCAGCATTTT
CDR3: CAWSVTGASQPQHF
V: TRBV30
size: -
D: TRBD1
J: TRBJ1-5

DNA: TGTGCCAGCTCACCATTTGAAGACACTCTCTATGGCTACACCTTC
CDR3: CASSPFEDTLYGYTF
V: TRBV18
size: -
D: -
J: TRBJ1-2

DNA: TGTGCCAGCAGCATGGGACTCGTCAATGAGCAGTTCTTC
CDR3: CASSMGLVNEQFF
V: TRBV7-9
size: -
D: -
J: TRBJ2-1